One sample yielded the 26 T cell receptor beta chains listed below, sequenced in a study of blood T cell repertoires in COVID-19. The table came from immunoSEQ multiplex PCR; TCRdb's copy has only in-frame clones and leaves some out. The data hold over 150,000 clones, with about 95% observed a single time. The sample was peripheral blood. These receptors were obtained from a man aged 25 to 45 with COVID-19, enrolled during active disease.

This chain uses TRBV27 with TRBJ1-5, with a possible D match to TRBD1 (5 bases). CDR3 length equals 16 residues. Germline V gives CDR1 MNHEY, CDR2 SMNVEV (reference sequence). V shed 0 bases and J shed 3 bases, with 12 bases lying between them. The chain's CDR3 is CASSLSGIGVNQPQHF. CDR3 sequence (DNA): TGTGCCAGCAGTTTATCGGGGATAGGGGTCAATCAGCCCCAGCATTTT.

CDR3 bases: TGCAGCGTATCCACAGGGGGAAATTCACCCCTCCACTTT. It encodes CSVSTGGNSPLHF. V and J are TRBV29-1 and TRBJ1-6, with 8 bases identical to TRBD1. V lost 6 bases and J lost 7; bases outside the gene matches: 5. This CDR3 contains 13 residues. Germline V gene data show CDR1 as SQVTM and CDR2 as ANQGSEA. Based on the CDR3 plus reference TRBV29-1 and TRBJ1-6, the full variable domain is SAVISQKPSRDICQRGTSLTIQCQVDSQVTMMFWYRQQPGQSLTLIATANQGSEATYESGFVIDKFPISRPNLTFSTLTVSNMSPEDSSIYLCSVSTGGNSPLHFGNGTRLTVT.

This clone was recorded only once. J is TRBJ1-2 and V is TRBV19; 7 bases are a match to TRBD1. This CDR3 contains 14 residues. CDR1 and CDR2 (germline): LNHDA, SQIVND (reference sequence). V was pared by 7 bases and J by 0 bases, with 5 bases of the junction left unmatched. The CDR3 bases are TGTGCCAGTACCCGGGACAGAACTAACTATGGCTACACCTTC. It specifies CASTRDRTNYGYTF.

This clone has just a few counts. The V gene is TRBV5-1, the J gene TRBJ2-3; possible D gene TRBD1, 6 bases. V gave up 0 bases and J gave up 3 bases, with 11 bases separating them. The CDR3 extends over 15 amino acids. The V gene's germline CDR1 is SGHRS and CDR2 YFSETQ. The CDR3 protein is CASSLARGFTDTQYF. In DNA form, the CDR3 reads TGCGCCAGCAGCTTGGCTAGGGGGTTTACAGATACGCAGTATTTT.

The chain carries TRBV30 and TRBJ1-1; a weak D match, TRBD1 (6 bases). The germline gives CDR1 GTSNPN, CDR2 SVGIG (reference sequence). V lost 2 bases and J lost 1, with 11 bases in between. The CDR3 extends over 14 amino acids. In DNA form, the CDR3 reads TGTGCCTGGAGTAACGAGGGGGAGAACACTGAAGCTTTCTTT. Translating gives CAWSNEGENTEAFF.

The chain recombines TRBV7-9 with TRBJ1-5, with a tentative D call TRBD1 (5 bases). This CDR3 is built from 18 residues. The germline V gene has CDR1 SEHNR and CDR2 FQNEAQ (reference sequence). Deletions cut 1 base from V and 0 bases from J, with 16 bases between. The CDR3 coding sequence is TGTGCCAGCAGCTTAGTTGGGAGGGAGGGGTATAGCAATCAGCCCCAGCATTTT. Protein: CASSLVGREGYSNQPQHF. Full variable domain (outside the CDR3, taken from reference TRBV7-9 and TRBJ1-5): DTGVSQNPRHKITKRGQNVTFRCDPISEHNRLYWYRQTLGQGPEFLTYFQNEAQLEKSRLLSDRFSAERPKGSFSTLEIQRTEQGDSAMYLCASSLVGREGYSNQPQHFGDGTRLSIL.

The chain has TRBV3-1 (or the pseudogene TRBV3-2) and TRBJ2-7, with TRBD1 identical over 7 bases. V shed 1 base, J shed 4 bases, and the junction held 7 bases outside the gene matches. The germline CDR1 and CDR2 sequences are LGHDT and YNNKEL (reference sequence). This CDR3 spans 15 amino acids. The CDR3 nucleotides read TGTGCCAGCAGCCAAGCTTGGACAGGAAGTTACGAGCAGTACTTC. The encoded protein is CASSQAWTGSYEQYF.

This clone was seen just once. V gene TRBV27 combines with J gene TRBJ1-1; tentative D call: TRBD1 (5 bases). V lost 8 bases, J lost 0 bases, and 22 bases lay in between. Germline V lookup: CDR1 MNHEY, CDR2 SMNVEV (reference sequence). CDR3 size: 17 residues. In DNA, the CDR3 is TGTGCCAGCTTAAAAATAATAGGGACTACTTTGAACACTGAAGCTTTCTTT. It is translated as CASLKIIGTTLNTEAFF.

The chain recombines TRBV12-3 or TRBV12-4 with TRBJ2-6; possible D gene TRBD1, 6 bases. V lost 8 bases to trimming and J lost 1 base, with 6 bases between them. CDR3 length equals 13 residues. The chain's CDR3 is CASQGSGANVLTF. In DNA form, the CDR3 reads TGTGCCAGCCAGGGGTCTGGGGCCAACGTCCTGACTTTC.

This clone was counted once. The chain carries TRBV6-5 and TRBJ1-2; 10 bases are a match to TRBD1. This CDR3 region has 13 residues. The V gene's germline CDR1 is MNHEY and CDR2 SVGAGI. V trimming: 4 bases; J trimming: 7 bases; junction bases outside the gene matches: 3. The CDR3 sequence is CASSWTGGSGYTF. In DNA form, the CDR3 reads TGTGCCAGCAGTTGGACAGGGGGATCTGGCTACACCTTC.

This chain links TRBV12-1 with TRBJ2-1; the table's TRBD2 call for D was not verified on the DNA. TRBV12-1 is labeled a pseudogene. The CDR3 is 16 amino acids. The CDR3 bases are TGTGCCAGCAGCTCACCCGGGACTAGCGGAAACAATGAGCAGTTCTTC. Its translation: CASSSPGTSGNNEQFF.

The chain couples TRBV29-1 to TRBJ2-7; 12 nucleotides match TRBD2. This CDR3 comprises 15 residues. The V and J ends lost 4 bases and 4 bases, in that order; junction bases with no gene match: 8. Germline V CDR1 and CDR2: SQVTM, ANQGSEA. CDR3 bases: TGCAGCGTTGCGACTAGCGGGGGTAGACTATACGAGCAGTACTTC. It encodes CSVATSGGRLYEQYF.

The V and J genes are TRBV5-4 and TRBJ2-3, with D maybe TRBD2 (5 bases). The CDR3 is made up of 13 amino acids. CDR1 is SGHNT and CDR2 is YYREEE in the germline V gene (reference sequence). V lost 5 bases, J lost 5 bases, and 12 bases lay in between. The CDR3 DNA sequence: TGTGCCAGCAGATTTATCGGGGAAGATACGCAGTATTTT. It specifies CASRFIGEDTQYF.

This sequence joins TRBV6-1 and TRBJ2-4; D is uncertain. From germline, CDR1 is MNHNS and CDR2 SASEGT. V dropped 0 bases and J dropped 4 bases, with 7 bases sitting between them. The CDR3 extends over 14 amino acids. As DNA, the CDR3 is TGTGCCAGCAGTGAAGCTGTTGCGAAAAACATTCAGTACTTC. It specifies CASSEAVAKNIQYF.

The V gene is TRBV7-2, the J gene TRBJ2-7; D might be TRBD1 (6 bases). The germline V gene has CDR1 SGHTA and CDR2 FQGNSA. This CDR3 spans 15 amino acids. V gave up 6 bases and J gave up 2 bases, with 17 bases separating them. The CDR3 DNA is TGTGCCAGCAGTGCTTGGACAGATCCTCCCTACGAGCAGTACTTC. This translates into CASSAWTDPPYEQYF. Based on the CDR3 plus reference TRBV7-2 and TRBJ2-7, the full variable domain is GAGVSQSPSNKVTEKGKDVELRCDPISGHTALYWYRQSLGQGLEFLIYFQGNSAPDKSGLPSDRFSAERTGGSVSTLTIQRTQQEDSAVYLCASSAWTDPPYEQYFGPGTRLTVT.

This chain links TRBV9 with TRBJ1-4; D gene uncertain. This CDR3 comprises 14 residues. V lost 0 bases and J 4 bases, leaving 7 bases between the germline ends. Per germline, CDR1 SGDLS and CDR2 YYNGEE. The CDR3 sequence is CASSVGGINEKLFF. The CDR3, as DNA: TGTGCCAGCAGCGTAGGAGGGATTAATGAAAAACTGTTTTTT.

J is TRBJ1-2 and V is TRBV6-5; no clear D gene. V lost 11 bases and J 6 bases, leaving 10 bases between the germline ends. This CDR3 has 10 residues. Looked up from germline, CDR1 is MNHEY and CDR2 is SVGAGI. CDR3 bases: TGTGCCGCGGGGAGGAATGGCTACACCTTC. Translated, it gives CAAGRNGYTF.

V usage is TRBV7-9 and J usage is TRBJ2-5; 11 bases match TRBD2. Trimming took 5 bases from V and 2 from J; bases not matched to a gene: 7. This CDR3 is built from 16 residues. Germline-derived CDR1 and CDR2 are SEHNR and FQNEAQ (reference sequence). CDR3 protein: CASSPTSGASQETQYF. The CDR3 bases are TGTGCCAGCAGCCCGACTAGCGGGGCGTCTCAAGAGACCCAGTACTTC.

The chain combines TRBV5-1 with TRBJ2-1; D is uncertain. The CDR3 runs to 12 residues. Trimming pared 0 bases from V and 10 bases from J, leaving 8 bases between. Germline CDR1 SGHRS, CDR2 YFSETQ. Here the CDR3 DNA reads TGCGCCAGCAGCTTGGCCGAGCAAGAGCAGTTCTTC. It is translated as CASSLAEQEQFF.

To note about this clone: The junction does not match germline at one end; this may be a read error. The V call is TRBV19, the J call TRBJ2-7, with 7 bases lining up with TRBD1. CDR1 is LNHDA and CDR2 is SQIVND in the germline V gene (reference sequence). CDR3 length equals 15 residues. CDR3 amino acids: CASSASPGTVYGQYF. The CDR3 DNA reads TGTGCCAGTAGTGCGTCCCCCGGGACAGTCTACGGGCAGTACTTC.

The genes are TRBV2 and TRBJ1-1; unclear D gene. Germline CDR1 is SNHLY and CDR2 is FYNNEI. The CDR3 runs 13 residues. The germline V and J ends were trimmed by 3 bases and 6 bases, with 11 bases remaining between them. The CDR3 DNA follows: TGTGCCAGCAGTGAGGTCGGAGAACCTGAAGCTTTCTTT. Translating gives CASSEVGEPEAFF.

The genes are TRBV18 and TRBJ1-1, with D unresolved. The CDR3 extends over 15 amino acids. CDR1 and CDR2 (germline): KGHSH, LQKENI. V gave up 4 bases and J gave up 0 bases, with 12 bases separating them. Here the CDR3 reads CASSRPGRVNTEAFF. The CDR3 DNA is TGTGCCAGCTCACGCCCCGGGCGGGTGAACACTGAAGCTTTCTTT.

The J gene is TRBJ1-2, the V gene TRBV29-1; D is unclear. This CDR3 is built from 16 residues. V was cut by 0 bases and J by 0 bases, with 14 bases left in between. CDR1 is SQVTM and CDR2 is ANQGSEA in the germline V gene. For the CDR3, the DNA is TGCAGCGTTGAAGATAATCGTCTATCTTCTAACTATGGCTACACCTTC. This gives the protein CSVEDNRLSSNYGYTF. The whole variable domain, remainder taken from reference TRBV29-1 and TRBJ1-2, is SAVISQKPSRDICQRGTSLTIQCQVDSQVTMMFWYRQQPGQSLTLIATANQGSEATYESGFVIDKFPISRPNLTFSTLTVSNMSPEDSSIYLCSVEDNRLSSNYGYTFGSGTRLTVV.

The chain couples TRBV7-3 to TRBJ1-4; TRBD1 might be the D (6 bases). This CDR3 has 15 residues. The V and J ends lost 2 bases and 8 bases respectively, with 15 bases between them. Per the germline V gene, CDR1 is SGHTA and CDR2 is FQGTGA. The DNA of the CDR3 is TGTGCCAGCAGCTTACTGGGGGCGGTCGGAGAAAAACTGTTTTTT. Translation gives CASSLLGAVGEKLFF.

This clone was counted only a few times. The chain links TRBV2 to TRBJ2-7; D ambiguous. CDR1 SNHLY and CDR2 FYNNEI come from the germline V gene. Trimming took 2 bases from V and 7 from J, leaving 6 bases between them. This CDR3 has 11 residues. DNA of the CDR3: TGTGCCAGCAGTGAATTCCGGGAGCAGTACTTC. It encodes CASSEFREQYF.

The rearrangement links TRBV6-5 to TRBJ1-1; TRBD1 is a possible D gene (5 bases). The CDR3 runs 14 residues. Looked up from germline, CDR1 is MNHEY and CDR2 is SVGAGI. V shed 2 bases and J shed 5 bases, with 12 bases lying between them. In DNA form, the CDR3 reads TGTGCCAGCAGTTACGGGCAGGGCATAACTGAAGCTTTCTTT. Its translation: CASSYGQGITEAFF.